Detailed here is one T cell receptor beta chain. Researchers sorted participants into cohorts using their self-reported clinical history. The data were taken from a study of blood T cell repertoires in COVID-19. Study as a whole: Sources were T cells, B-cell-depleted T cells, or PBMCs; the material itself was cDNA or gDNA.

The CDR3 runs to 14 residues. Germline CDR1 is SGHTA and CDR2 is FQGTGA. Trimming at V came to 5 bases and at J to 8 bases, leaving 9 bases not matched to a gene. As handled by the study authors: Counts of nucleated cells, estimated from reference gene primer amplification, were obtained. Produced via immunoSEQ multiplex PCR; TCRdb's table is partial and in-frame only. That table furnishes V, J and clone size, whereas the DNA furnished D and trimming. This table holds more than 350,000 clones, 80% to 90% found once. V and J are TRBV7-3 and TRBJ2-1; 7 nucleotides align to TRBD2. The sequence was obtained from a man between 18 and 29 years old who had recovered from COVID-19. Sequencing input: PBMCs or T cells enriched from blood (not recorded which). The CDR3 DNA is TGTGCCAGCAGCGCGCCGGGACTAATGTATGAGCAGTTCTTC. Protein: CASSAPGLMYEQFF.